The clone carrying this T cell receptor (beta chain) came up many times. Its antigen is unidentified. The length of the CDR3 is 16 residues. V lost 1 base, J lost 5 bases, and 4 bases stayed unmatched. CDR1 is SNHLY and CDR2 is FYNNEI in the germline V gene. The data derive from a study of T cell repertoires in cytomegalovirus infection. Whole-study findings and limits: There were HLA-C-restricted CMV-specific TCR beta clonotypes dominating the ex vivo response.

TCRdb ran MiXCR on the reads and lists one entry per CDR3 protein. The sample shows approximately 500,000 distinct CDR3 sequences, 15% to 20% of them seen only once. This receptor was obtained from a human donor in good health (CMV status not recorded). Some clones in this sample may be carry-over from other donors' samples. Sequenced: CD8+ T cells from PBMCs. The chain couples TRBV2 to TRBJ2-3, with 12 bases identical to TRBD2. The CDR3 DNA is TGTGCCAGCAGTGAAGGACTAGCGGGAGAGCGAGATACGCAGTATTTT. Residues: CASSEGLAGERDTQYF.